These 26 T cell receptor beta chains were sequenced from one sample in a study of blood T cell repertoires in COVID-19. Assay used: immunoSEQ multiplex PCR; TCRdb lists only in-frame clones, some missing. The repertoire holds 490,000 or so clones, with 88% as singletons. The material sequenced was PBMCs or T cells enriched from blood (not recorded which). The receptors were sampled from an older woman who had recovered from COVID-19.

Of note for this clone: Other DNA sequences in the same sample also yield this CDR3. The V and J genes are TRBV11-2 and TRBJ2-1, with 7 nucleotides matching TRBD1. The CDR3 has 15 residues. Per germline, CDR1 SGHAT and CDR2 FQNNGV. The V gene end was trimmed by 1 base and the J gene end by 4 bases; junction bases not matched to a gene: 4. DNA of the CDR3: TGTGCCAGCAGCTTAGGAAGGGGGCCGTACAATGAGCAGTTCTTC. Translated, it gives CASSLGRGPYNEQFF.

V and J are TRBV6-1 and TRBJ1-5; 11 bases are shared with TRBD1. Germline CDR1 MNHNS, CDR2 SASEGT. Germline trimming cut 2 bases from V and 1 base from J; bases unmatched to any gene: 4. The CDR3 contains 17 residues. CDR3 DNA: TGTGCCAGCAGTGAACGGACAGGGGGCCTGAGCAATCAGCCCCAGCATTTT. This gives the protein CASSERTGGLSNQPQHF.

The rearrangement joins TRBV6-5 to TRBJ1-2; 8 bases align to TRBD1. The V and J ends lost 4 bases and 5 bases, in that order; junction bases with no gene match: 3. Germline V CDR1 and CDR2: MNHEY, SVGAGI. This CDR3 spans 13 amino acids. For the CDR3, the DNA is TGTGCCAGCAGTTCGGGACAGGCATATGGCTACACCTTC. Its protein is CASSSGQAYGYTF.

This chain's CDR3 is CASPGQGFGYTF. CDR3 bases: TGTGCCAGCCCGGGACAGGGGTTTGGCTACACCTTC. The V and J genes are TRBV2 and TRBJ1-2, with 10 bases lining up with TRBD1. From germline, CDR1 is SNHLY and CDR2 FYNNEI. The CDR3 extends over 12 amino acids. The trim removed 8 bases at V and 7 bases at J, leaving 4 bases unmatched.

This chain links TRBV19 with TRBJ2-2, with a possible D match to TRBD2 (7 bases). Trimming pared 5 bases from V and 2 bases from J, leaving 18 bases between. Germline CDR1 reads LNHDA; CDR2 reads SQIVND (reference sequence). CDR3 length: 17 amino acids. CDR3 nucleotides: TGTGCCAGTAGTCTCCGACGCGGGGGCTCTAACACCGGGGAGCTGTTTTTT. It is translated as CASSLRRGGSNTGELFF.

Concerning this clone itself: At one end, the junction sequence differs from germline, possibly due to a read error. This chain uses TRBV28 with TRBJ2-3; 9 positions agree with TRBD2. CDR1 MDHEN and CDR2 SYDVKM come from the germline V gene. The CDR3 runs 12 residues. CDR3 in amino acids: CASSLFPSGEVF. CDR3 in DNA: TGTGCCAGCAGTTTATTTCCTAGCGGGGAAGTATTT.

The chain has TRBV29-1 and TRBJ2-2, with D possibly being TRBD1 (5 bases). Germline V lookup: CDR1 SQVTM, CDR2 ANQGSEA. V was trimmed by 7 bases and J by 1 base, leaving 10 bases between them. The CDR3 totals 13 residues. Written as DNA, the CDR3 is TGCAGCGGAGTCAGGGAGAACACCGGGGAGCTGTTTTTT. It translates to CSGVRENTGELFF.

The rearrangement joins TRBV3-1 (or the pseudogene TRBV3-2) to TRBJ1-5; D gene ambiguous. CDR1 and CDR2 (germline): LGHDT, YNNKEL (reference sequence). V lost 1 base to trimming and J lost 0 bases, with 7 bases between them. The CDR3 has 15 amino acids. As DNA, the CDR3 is TGTGCCAGCAGCCAAGGCGCCCATAGCAATCAGCCCCAGCATTTT. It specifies CASSQGAHSNQPQHF.

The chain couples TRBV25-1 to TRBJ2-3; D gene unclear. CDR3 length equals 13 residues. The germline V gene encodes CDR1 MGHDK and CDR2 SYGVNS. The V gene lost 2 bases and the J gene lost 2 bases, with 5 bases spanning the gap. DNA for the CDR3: TGTGCCAGCAGTGAACAGTCCACAGATACGCAGTATTTT. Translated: CASSEQSTDTQYF.

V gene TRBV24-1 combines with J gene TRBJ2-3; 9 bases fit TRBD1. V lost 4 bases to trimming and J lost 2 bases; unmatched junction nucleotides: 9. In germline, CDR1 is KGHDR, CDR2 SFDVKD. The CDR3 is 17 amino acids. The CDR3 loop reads CATSESDRGGTTDTQYF. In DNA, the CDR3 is TGTGCCACCAGTGAGTCCGACAGGGGGGGAACCACAGATACGCAGTATTTT.

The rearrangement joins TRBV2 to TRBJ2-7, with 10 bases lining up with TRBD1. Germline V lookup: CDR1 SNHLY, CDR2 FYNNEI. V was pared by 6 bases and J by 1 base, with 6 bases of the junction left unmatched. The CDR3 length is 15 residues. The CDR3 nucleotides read TGTGCCAGCAGCCTAGACAGGGGGCCATCCTACGAGCAGTACTTC. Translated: CASSLDRGPSYEQYF. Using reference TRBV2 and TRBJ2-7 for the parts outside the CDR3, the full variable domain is EPEVTQTPSHQVTQMGQEVILRCVPISNHLYFYWYRQILGQKVEFLVSFYNNEISEKSEIFDDQFSVERPDGSNFTLKIRSTKLEDSAMYFCASSLDRGPSYEQYFGPGTRLTVT.

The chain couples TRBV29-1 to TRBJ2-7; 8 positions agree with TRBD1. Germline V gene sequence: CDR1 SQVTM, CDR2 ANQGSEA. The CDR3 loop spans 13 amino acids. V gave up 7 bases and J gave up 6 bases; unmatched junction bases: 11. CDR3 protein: CSASGQGQGEQYF. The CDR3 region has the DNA TGCAGCGCCTCAGGACAGGGCCAGGGCGAGCAGTACTTC.

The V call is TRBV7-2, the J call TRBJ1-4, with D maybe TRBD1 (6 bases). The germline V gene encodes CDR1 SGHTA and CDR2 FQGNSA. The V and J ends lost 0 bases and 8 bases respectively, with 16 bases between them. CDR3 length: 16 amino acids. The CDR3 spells CASSLAGGGAGEKLFF. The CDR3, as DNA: TGTGCCAGCAGCTTAGCGGGTGGGGGGGCCGGAGAAAAACTGTTTTTT.

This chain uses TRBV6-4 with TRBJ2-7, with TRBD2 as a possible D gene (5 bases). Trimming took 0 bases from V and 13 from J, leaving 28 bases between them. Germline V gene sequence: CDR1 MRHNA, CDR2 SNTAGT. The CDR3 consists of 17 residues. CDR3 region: CASSDSIGSGLMLSTYV. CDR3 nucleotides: TGTGCCAGCAGTGACTCGATTGGGAGCGGATTAATGCTCTCTACTTACGTC.

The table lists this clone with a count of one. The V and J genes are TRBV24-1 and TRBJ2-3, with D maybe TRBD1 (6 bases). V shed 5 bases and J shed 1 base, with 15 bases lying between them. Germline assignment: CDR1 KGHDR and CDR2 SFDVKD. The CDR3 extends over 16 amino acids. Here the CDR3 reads CATSGPGTLGTDTQYF. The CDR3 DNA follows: TGTGCCACCAGTGGCCCCGGGACACTAGGCACAGATACGCAGTATTTT.

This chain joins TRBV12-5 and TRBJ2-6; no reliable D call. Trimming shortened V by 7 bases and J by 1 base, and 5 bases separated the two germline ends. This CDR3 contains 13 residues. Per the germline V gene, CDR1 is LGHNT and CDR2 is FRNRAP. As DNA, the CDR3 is TGTGCTAGTGTTCCTTCTGGGGCCAACGTCCTGACTTTC. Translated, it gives CASVPSGANVLTF.

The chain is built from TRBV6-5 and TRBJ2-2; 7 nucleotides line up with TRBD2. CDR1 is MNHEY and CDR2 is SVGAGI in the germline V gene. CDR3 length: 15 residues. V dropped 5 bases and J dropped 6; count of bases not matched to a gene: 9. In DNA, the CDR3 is TGTGCCAGCAGTCCAGGACTAGTCCGGGCCGGGGAGCTGTTTTTT. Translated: CASSPGLVRAGELFF.

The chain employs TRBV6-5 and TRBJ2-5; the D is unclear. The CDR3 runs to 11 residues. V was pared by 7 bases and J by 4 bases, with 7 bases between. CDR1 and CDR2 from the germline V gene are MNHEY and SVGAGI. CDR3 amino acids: CASKERETQYF. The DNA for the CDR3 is TGTGCCAGCAAAGAGCGAGAGACCCAGTACTTC.

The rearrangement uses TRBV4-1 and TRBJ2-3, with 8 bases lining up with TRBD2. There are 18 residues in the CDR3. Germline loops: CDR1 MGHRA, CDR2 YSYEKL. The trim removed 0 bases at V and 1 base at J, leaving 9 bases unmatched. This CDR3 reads CASSQDIAQAGGTDTQYF. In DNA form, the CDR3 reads TGCGCCAGCAGCCAAGATATAGCCCAAGCGGGGGGCACAGATACGCAGTATTTT.

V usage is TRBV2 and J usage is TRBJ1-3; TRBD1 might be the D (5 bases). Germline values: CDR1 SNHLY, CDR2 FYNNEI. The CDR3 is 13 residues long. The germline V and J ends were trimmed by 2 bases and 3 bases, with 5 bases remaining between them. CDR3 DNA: TGTGCCAGCAGTGAACAGGGTGGAAACACCATATATTTT. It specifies CASSEQGGNTIYF.

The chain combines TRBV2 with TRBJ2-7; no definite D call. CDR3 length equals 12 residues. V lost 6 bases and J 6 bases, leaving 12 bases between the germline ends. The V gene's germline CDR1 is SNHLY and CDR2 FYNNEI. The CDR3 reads CASSRSGREQYV. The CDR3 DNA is TGTGCCAGCAGCCGATCAGGCCGCGAGCAGTACGTC.

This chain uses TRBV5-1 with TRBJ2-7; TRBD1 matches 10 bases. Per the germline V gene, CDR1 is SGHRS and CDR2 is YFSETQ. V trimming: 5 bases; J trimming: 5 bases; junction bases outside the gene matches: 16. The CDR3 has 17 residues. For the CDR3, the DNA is TGCGCCAGCAGGAACCGAGACAGGGGGCGCAAGGGGCACGAGCAGTACTTC. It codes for CASRNRDRGRKGHEQYF.

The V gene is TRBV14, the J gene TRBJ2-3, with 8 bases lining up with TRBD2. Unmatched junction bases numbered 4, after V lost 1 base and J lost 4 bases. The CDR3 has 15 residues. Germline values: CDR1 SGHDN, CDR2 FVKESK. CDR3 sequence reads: CASSQGTSLADTQYF. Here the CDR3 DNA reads TGTGCCAGCAGCCAAGGGACTAGCCTGGCAGATACGCAGTATTTT.

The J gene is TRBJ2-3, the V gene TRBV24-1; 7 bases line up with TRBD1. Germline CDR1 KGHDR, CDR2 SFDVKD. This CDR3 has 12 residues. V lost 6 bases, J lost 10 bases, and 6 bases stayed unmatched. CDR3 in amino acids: CATSLQGIAQYF. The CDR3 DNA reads TGTGCCACCAGTTTACAGGGGATTGCGCAGTATTTT.

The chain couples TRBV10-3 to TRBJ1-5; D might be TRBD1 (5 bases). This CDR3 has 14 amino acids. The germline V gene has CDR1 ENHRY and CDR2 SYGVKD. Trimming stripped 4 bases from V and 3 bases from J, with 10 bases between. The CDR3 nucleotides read TGTGCCATCAGTGGAGACAGACTCAATCAGCCCCAGCATTTT. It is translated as CAISGDRLNQPQHF.

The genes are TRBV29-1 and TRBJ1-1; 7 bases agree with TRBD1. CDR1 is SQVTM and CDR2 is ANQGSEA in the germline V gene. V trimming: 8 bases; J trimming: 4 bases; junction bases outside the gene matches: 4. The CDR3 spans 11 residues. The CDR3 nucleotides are TGCAGCCCCGAGGGGGCCACTGAAGCTTTCTTT. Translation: CSPEGATEAFF.